The present entry profiles one T cell receptor beta chain with its context. This record belongs to a study of blood T cell repertoires in COVID-19. Whole-study context: Sources were T cells, B-cell-depleted T cells, or PBMCs; the material itself was cDNA or gDNA.

Repertoires were generated with immunoSEQ multiplex PCR, while TCRdb's copy carries only in-frame clones and drops some. The profile shows 150,000 to 200,000 clones, approximately 85% of them singletons. Trimming cost V 5 bases and J 0 bases; bases outside gene matches: 8. Per germline, CDR1 LNHDA and CDR2 SQIVND (reference sequence). This CDR3 comprises 16 residues. Two consecutive negative NP/OP PCR tests, clearance, or resolved symptoms defined Cohort 3 recovery. The sequencing sample was made of PBMCs or T cells enriched from blood (not recorded which). The receptor's source is a woman younger than 35 who had recovered from COVID-19. The genes are TRBV19 and TRBJ2-7, with 9 nucleotides matching TRBD2. DNA of the CDR3: TGTGCCAGTAGTCCCGTGTCGACTAGCGGCTCCTACGAGCAGTACTTC. Protein product: CASSPVSTSGSYEQYF.